The clone carrying this T cell receptor (beta chain) was picked up a small number of times. No antigen is known for it. This record belongs to a study of T cell responses to AZD1222 COVID-19 vaccine. Study findings and constraints: Spike-specific TCR repertoires showed rising breadth and depth after two AZD1222 doses.

V lost 6 bases and J 7 bases, leaving 21 bases between the germline ends. The germline V gene has CDR1 SNHLY and CDR2 FYNNEI. CDR3 length: 16 amino acids. This table comes from immunoSEQ multiplex PCR, and its TCRdb copy is limited to in-frame clones, with some not included. The sample shows 80,000 to 100,000 clones, 70% to 90% of them seen only once. This receptor was taken from an adult who received the AZD1222 COVID-19 vaccine. This chain uses TRBV2 with TRBJ1-4; D gene ambiguous. This specimen was peripheral blood, taken 28 days after the second AZD1222 dose. CDR3 DNA sequence: TGTGCCAGCAGGTCCTCGGGCTACACGGAGAGTGAAAAACTGTTTTTT. This sequence encodes CASRSSGYTESEKLFF.